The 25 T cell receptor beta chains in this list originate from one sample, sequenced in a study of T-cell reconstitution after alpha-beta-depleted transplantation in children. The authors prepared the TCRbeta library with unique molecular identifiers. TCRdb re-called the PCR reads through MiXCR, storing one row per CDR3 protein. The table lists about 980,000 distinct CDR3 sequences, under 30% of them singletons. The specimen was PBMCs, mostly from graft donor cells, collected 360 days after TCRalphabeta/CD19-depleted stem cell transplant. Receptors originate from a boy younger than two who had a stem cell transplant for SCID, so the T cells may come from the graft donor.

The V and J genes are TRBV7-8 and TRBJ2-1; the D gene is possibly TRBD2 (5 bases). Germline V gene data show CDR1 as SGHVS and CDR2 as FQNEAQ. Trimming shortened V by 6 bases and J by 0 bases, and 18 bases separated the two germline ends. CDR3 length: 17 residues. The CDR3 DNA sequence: TGTGCCAGCAGTCAACGGGCTAGCTTCATCTCCTACAATGAGCAGTTCTTC. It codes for CASSQRASFISYNEQFF.

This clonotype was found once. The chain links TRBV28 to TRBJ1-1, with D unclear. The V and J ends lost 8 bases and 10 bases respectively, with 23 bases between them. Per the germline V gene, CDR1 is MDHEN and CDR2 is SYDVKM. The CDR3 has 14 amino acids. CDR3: CASSYRFDFAVAFF. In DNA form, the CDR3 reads TGTGCCAGCTCCTACAGATTCGACTTCGCTGTAGCTTTCTTT.

The DNA of the CDR3 is TGCAGTGCTAGCGCTGGTAGCGGGGACTACGAGCAGTACTTC. Its protein product is CSASAGSGDYEQYF. The V gene is TRBV20-1, the J gene TRBJ2-7; 8 bases align to TRBD2. The germline V gene has CDR1 DFQATT and CDR2 SNEGSKA (reference sequence). The trim removed 3 bases at V and 3 bases at J, leaving 7 bases unmatched. The CDR3 is made up of 14 amino acids.

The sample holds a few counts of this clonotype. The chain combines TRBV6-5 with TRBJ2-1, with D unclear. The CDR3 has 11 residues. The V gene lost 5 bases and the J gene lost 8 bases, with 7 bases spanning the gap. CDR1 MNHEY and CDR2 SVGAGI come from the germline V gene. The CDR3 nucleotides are TGTGCCAGCAGTACGCCCGATGAGCAGTTCTTC. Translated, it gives CASSTPDEQFF.

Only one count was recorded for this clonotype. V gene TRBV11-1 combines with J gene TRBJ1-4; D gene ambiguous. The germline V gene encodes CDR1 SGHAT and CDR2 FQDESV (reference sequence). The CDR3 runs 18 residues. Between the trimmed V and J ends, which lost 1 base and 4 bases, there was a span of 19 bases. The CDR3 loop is CASSLVRWEYKGNEKLFF. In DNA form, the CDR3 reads TGTGCCAGCAGCTTAGTAAGATGGGAATACAAGGGTAATGAAAAACTGTTTTTT.

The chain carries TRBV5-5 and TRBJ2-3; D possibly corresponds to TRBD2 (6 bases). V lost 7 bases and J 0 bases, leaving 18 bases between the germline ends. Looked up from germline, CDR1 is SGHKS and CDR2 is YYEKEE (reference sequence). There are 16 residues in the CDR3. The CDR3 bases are TGTGCCAGCGACCCGGGACTGGAACCTAGCACAGATACGCAGTATTTT. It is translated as CASDPGLEPSTDTQYF. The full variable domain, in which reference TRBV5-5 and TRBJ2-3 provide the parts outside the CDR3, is DAGVTQSPTHLIKTRGQQVTLRCSPISGHKSVSWYQQVLGQGPQFIFQYYEKEERGRGNFPDRFSARQFPNYSSELNVNALLLGDSALYLCASDPGLEPSTDTQYFGPGTRLTVL.

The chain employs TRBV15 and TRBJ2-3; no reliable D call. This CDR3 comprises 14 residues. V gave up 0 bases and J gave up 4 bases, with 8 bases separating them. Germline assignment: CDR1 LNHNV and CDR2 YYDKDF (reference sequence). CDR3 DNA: TGTGCCACCAGCAGAGATGGCCGAGCAGATACGCAGTATTTT. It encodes CATSRDGRADTQYF.

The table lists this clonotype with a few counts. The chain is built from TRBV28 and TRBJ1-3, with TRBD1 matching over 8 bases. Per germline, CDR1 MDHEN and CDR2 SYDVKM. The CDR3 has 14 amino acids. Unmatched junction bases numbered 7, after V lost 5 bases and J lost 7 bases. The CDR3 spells CASSLPDRANTIYF. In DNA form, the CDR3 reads TGTGCCAGCAGTCTCCCGGACAGGGCGAACACCATATATTTT.

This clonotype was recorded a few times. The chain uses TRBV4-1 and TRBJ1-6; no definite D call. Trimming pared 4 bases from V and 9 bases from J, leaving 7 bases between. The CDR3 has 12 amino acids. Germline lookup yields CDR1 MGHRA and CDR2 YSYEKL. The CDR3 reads CASSPAGSPLHF. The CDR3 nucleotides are TGCGCCAGCAGCCCGGCGGGTTCACCCCTCCACTTT.

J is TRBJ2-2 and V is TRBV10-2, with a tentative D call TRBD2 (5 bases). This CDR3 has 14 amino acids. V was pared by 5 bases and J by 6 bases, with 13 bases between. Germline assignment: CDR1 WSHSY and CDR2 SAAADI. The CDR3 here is CASSKDRRSGELFF. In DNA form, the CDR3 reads TGCGCCAGCAGTAAGGATCGGAGGTCCGGGGAGCTGTTTTTT.

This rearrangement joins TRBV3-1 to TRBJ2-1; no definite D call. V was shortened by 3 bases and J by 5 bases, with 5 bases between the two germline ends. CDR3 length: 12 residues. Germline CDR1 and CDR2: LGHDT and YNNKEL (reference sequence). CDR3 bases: TGTGCCAGCAGCCAGTCCGACAATGAGCAGTTCTTC. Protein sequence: CASSQSDNEQFF.

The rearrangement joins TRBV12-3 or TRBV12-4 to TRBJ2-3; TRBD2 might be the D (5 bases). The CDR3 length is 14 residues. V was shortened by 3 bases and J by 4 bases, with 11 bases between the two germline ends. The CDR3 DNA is TGTGCCAGCAGTTTTGGAGGTGCCGCAGATACGCAGTATTTT. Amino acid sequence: CASSFGGAADTQYF.

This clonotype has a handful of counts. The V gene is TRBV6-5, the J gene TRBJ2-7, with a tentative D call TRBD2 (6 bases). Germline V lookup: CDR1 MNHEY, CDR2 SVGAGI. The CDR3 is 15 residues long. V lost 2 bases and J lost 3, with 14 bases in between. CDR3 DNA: TGTGCCAGCAGTTACGGGGCCGGAGGGCACTACGAGCAGTACTTC. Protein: CASSYGAGGHYEQYF.

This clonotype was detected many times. The CDR3 DNA reads TGTGCCAGCAGGCTAGCTCAGACAGATACGCAGTATTTT. Protein: CASRLAQTDTQYF. J is TRBJ2-3 and V is TRBV12-3 or TRBV12-4; TRBD2 might be the D (5 bases). The V end was cut by 6 bases, the J end by 3 bases, with 10 bases between. CDR3 length equals 13 residues.

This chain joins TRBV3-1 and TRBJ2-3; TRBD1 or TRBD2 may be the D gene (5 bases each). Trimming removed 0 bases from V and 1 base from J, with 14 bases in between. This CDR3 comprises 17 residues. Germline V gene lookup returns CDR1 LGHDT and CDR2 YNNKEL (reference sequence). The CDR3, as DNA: TGTGCCAGCAGCCAAGATTTCCGGGGCAATCGCACAGATACGCAGTATTTT. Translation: CASSQDFRGNRTDTQYF.

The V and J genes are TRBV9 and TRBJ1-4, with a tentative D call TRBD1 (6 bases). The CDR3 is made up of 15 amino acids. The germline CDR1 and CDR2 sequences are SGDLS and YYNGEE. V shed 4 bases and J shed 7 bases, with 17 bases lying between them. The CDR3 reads CASSFTGSRREKLFF. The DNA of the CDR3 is TGTGCCAGCAGCTTCACAGGGTCCAGACGTGAAAAACTGTTTTTT.

CDR3 nucleotides: TGCAGTGCTTCTACCGGGACTAGTCTCCAGACCCAGTACTTC. It specifies CSASTGTSLQTQYF. The genes are TRBV20-1 and TRBJ2-5; 8 bases fit TRBD2. J lost 6 bases, V lost 5 bases, and 11 bases had no gene match. There are 14 residues in the CDR3. Germline V gives CDR1 DFQATT, CDR2 SNEGSKA (reference sequence).

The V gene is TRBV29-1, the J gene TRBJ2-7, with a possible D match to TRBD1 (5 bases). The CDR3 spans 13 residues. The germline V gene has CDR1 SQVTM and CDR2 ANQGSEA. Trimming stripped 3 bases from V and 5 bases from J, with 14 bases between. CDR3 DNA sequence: TGCAGCGTTGAGGGGCAGGGCCGGGACGAGCAGTACTTC. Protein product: CSVEGQGRDEQYF.

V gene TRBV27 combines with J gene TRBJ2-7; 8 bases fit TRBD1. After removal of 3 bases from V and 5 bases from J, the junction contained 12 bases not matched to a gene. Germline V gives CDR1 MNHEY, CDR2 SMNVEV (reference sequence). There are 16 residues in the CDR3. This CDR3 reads CASSFKGQAYIHEQYF. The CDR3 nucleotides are TGTGCCAGCAGTTTCAAGGGACAGGCGTATATCCACGAGCAGTACTTC.

For the CDR3, the DNA is TGTGCCAGCAGCTCAGTTTCAGGGTTATACAATGAGCAGTTCTTC. This gives the protein CASSSVSGLYNEQFF. The gene calls are TRBV5-6 and TRBJ2-1; perhaps TRBD1 as D (5 bases). The CDR3 totals 15 residues. V was clipped by 3 bases and J by 4 bases, with 14 bases between them. CDR1 and CDR2 (germline): SGHDT, YYEEEE.

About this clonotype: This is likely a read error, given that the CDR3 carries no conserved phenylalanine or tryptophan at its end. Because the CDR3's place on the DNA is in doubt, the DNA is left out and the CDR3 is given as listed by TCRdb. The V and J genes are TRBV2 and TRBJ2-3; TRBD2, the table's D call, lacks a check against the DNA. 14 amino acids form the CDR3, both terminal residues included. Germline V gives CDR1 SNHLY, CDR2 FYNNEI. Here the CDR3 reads CASSPTGLAGGPGV.

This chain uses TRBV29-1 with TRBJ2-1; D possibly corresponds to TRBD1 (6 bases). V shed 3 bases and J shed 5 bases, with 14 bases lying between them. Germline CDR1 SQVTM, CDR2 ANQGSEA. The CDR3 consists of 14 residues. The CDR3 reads CSVDSQGPNNEQFF. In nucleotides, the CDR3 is TGCAGCGTTGATTCACAGGGCCCCAACAATGAGCAGTTCTTC.

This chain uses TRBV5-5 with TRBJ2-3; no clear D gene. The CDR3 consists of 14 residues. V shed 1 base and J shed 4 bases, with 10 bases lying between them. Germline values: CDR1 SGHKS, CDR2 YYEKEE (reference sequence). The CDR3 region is CASSLLVLADTQYF. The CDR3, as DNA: TGTGCCAGCAGCTTGTTGGTCCTGGCAGATACGCAGTATTTT.

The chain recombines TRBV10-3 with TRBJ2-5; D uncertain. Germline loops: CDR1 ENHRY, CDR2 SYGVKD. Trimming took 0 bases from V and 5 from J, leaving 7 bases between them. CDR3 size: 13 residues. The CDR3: CAISESPRETQYF. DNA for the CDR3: TGTGCCATCAGTGAGTCACCGCGGGAGACCCAGTACTTC.

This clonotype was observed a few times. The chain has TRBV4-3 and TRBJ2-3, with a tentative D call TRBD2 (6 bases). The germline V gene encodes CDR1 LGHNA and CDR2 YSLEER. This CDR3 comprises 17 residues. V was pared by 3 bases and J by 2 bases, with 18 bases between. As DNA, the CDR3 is TGCGCCAGCAGCCAGAGGGCGGGGAGGATATACACAGATACGCAGTATTTT. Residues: CASSQRAGRIYTDTQYF.